Below, one TCR beta chain is given with its context. The sample holds a few counts of this clone. No cognate antigen has been identified for it. No clone much larger than this one lies a single base away; base qualities are absent. The sample belongs to a study of cytomegalovirus exposure and HLA in healthy donors (dated by TCRdb to 2015 to 2018). Concerning the study at large: According to an earlier analysis of 587 of the donors, 200 million or so T cells yielded 117 million unique TCR beta sequences and more than 250 Gb of sequence data. Approximately 300 gigabases of sequencing data and approximately 92 million unique TCR sequences made up an early release that covered 500 to 700 HLA-typed donors. Of the approximately 400 genotyped donors, 65% to 90% fell in the genetic ancestry cluster associated with self-reported Caucasian donors. The study aimed to test whether cataloging public T cell receptors could reveal signatures of past pathogen exposure. The T cell repertoires of 666 subjects were profiled by immunosequencing and related to cytomegalovirus serostatus. Along with the roughly 700-subject first cohort, a separate validation cohort of more than 90 different subjects was used. To predict cytomegalovirus infection status, the study brought together high-throughput TCR immunosequencing, statistical association of individual TCRs with disease status, and machine learning. In a later analysis, previously published TCR beta repertoires from several hundred donors were re-analyzed and high-resolution HLA genotyping was added so that TCR occurrence patterns could be studied. Rather than drawing on any new phenotypic data, the later analysis identified candidate immune exposures from TCR beta sequences and the way those sequences occurred across donors. To decide whether each TCR beta V gene segment behaved as functional or pseudogenic, an earlier analysis of nearly 600 of the donors relied on high-throughput TCR beta sequencing. Alongside the repertoire data, information on donor age, sex, ethnicity and CMV serostatus was compiled. A later genetic analysis used genome-wide SNP genotypes for 398 of the 666 donors, treating that subset as a discovery cohort. Every repertoire in the discovery cohort had been generated on one and the same sequencing platform. HLA typing included class I and class II loci at four-digit resolution. The number of typed donors differed by locus: about 629-640 for A, B, C, DRB1 and DQB1; 522 for DQA1; around 580 for DPA1; and about 450 for DPB1. Roughly five DR-DQ haplotypes were treated as single units for association and clustering because of strong linkage in the cohort. Across 398 genotyped donors of the cohort, an average of roughly 250,000 unique TCR beta nucleotide sequences per donor were sequenced, and approximately 17% of those sequences were non-productive. What the research found in general, with its limitations: A group of highly shared sequence variants was considered likely to be a technical artifact of the sequencing pipeline. CMV serostatus was the only immune exposure information available for the cohort. In a later genetic analysis, fewer N-insertions in productive TCRs were reported among donors in an Asian-associated ancestry cluster than the roughly 700-donor mean. Specific HLA alleles were associated with roughly 17,000 TCR beta sequences at a false discovery rate of 0.05 in a later analysis. A further reported finding was that TCR beta sequences accurately predicted the HLA-A and HLA-B alleles for most subjects in the first cohort. When HLA alleles, especially DR and DQ, strongly co-occurred, TCR associations were difficult to assign to individual alleles. Some IMGT-functional V segments, including TRBV6-2 and TRBV6-3, could not be told apart with the 87-base-pair reads, so those segments were excluded. Correlated functional status among segregating V segments might be attributable to linkage disequilibrium, but an unknown experimental factor could not be ruled out. Cytomegalovirus status was reported to be diagnosed by the classifier with high specificity and sensitivity in both the original and validation cohorts. Compared with equally common non-associated chains, HLA-associated TCR beta chains in a later analysis were more clonally expanded and had lower generation probabilities. The presence/absence analyses assumed that sequencing depth was roughly uniform across donors, and that assumption may not be true. According to a later analysis, parvovirus B19, influenza, CMV and Epstein-Barr virus appeared linked to several top co-occurrence clusters. A few of the identified cytomegalovirus-associated TCR beta chains were confirmed in vitro to be specific for cytomegalovirus antigens. A later analysis found that TCR association rates varied across HLA loci, with DRB1 alleles showing the most associated TCRs and HLA-C alleles the fewest. HLA typing was unavailable for some donors at each locus, so association tests used only the typed subset. In a later analysis, most CMV-associated TCR beta chains were found to appear HLA-restricted, with HLA associations seemingly driven largely by CMV exposure. In a later genetic analysis, a missense DCLRE1C variant was associated with V-gene and J-gene trimming of TCR beta chains, and the association was replicated in an independent cohort. While some public TCRs were present in many individuals, most TCR sequences turned up only very rarely across donors. The study gave a list of about 160 TCR beta chains associated with cytomegalovirus. The cohort was sequenced for TCR beta chains only, and without alpha or paired-chain data the features that could be detected were limited. Because counts were too low, 15 or so rarely observed V segments, including chromosome 9 orphons, were excluded from the earlier analysis of 587 of the donors. The authors suggested that the approach could potentially be generalized to other disease states and immunological phenotypes. In an earlier analysis of some 640 of the donors, most TCR beta V segments were observed in productive rearrangements about 87% or about 30% of the time, broadly matching IMGT annotations.

The cohort was made up of about 670 healthy bone marrow donors. Cohort members were all nominally healthy when sampled, although unrecorded immune exposures were likely present. The donor was CMV seronegative and was included in the group of a few hundred seronegative cohort members. A peripheral blood sample was collected from each donor, and TCR beta sequencing was performed on peripheral blood mononuclear cells. Genomic DNA extraction from the blood cell samples was performed with the Qiagen DNeasy Blood Extraction Kit. Library preparation employed the immunoSEQ multiplex PCR assay. The multiplex PCR relied on a mix of 60 forward primers for TCR Vbeta segments and 13 reverse primers for TCR Jbeta segments. A multiplex PCR assay on genomic DNA amplified the CDR3 region of rearranged TCR beta genes. The Illumina HiSeq System was used to sequence the amplified TCR beta libraries as 87-base-pair reads. For the original study's pipeline: A later analysis counted 65 million to 90 million unique TCR beta chains across the 666 repertoires, and around 9.9 million of these chains were shared by at least two donors. To remove PCR and sequencing errors, raw reads were error-corrected and collapsed into unique sequences using a nearest-neighbor algorithm that merged closely related sequences. Alignment of CDR3 sequences to IMGT reference sequences was used to assign V, D and J gene segments. For a sequence to be retained, a match of at least six nucleotides to both a V gene segment and a J gene segment was required. Rearrangements were classified as productive when the CDR3 lacked stop codons and remained in frame with V and J, and all other rearrangements were classified as non-productive. Following IMGT convention, CDR3 was defined as the stretch from the second conserved V-encoded cysteine to the conserved J-encoded phenylalanine. Sequences without an unambiguous match to a single V gene segment were excluded from the earlier analysis of about 630 of the donors. In an earlier analysis of almost 600 of the donors, a V segment was called functional when productive rearrangements were above 56.7%, and segregating when the standard deviation between donors exceeded 5%. A statistical classification framework was developed to diagnose cytomegalovirus status using the catalog of TCR beta chain sequences. In a later analysis, V and J genes were assigned by comparing TCR nucleotide sequences against IMGT/GENE-DB human TR gene sequences. In a later analysis, CDR3 sequences and most-parsimonious VDJ recombination scenarios were assigned using the TCRdist pipeline. In a later analysis, every TCR beta chain was defined by the combination of its CDR3 amino acid sequence and its V-gene family, and reads without a unique V-gene family were dropped. As a way to deal with suspected cross-contamination and a sequencing artifact, a later analysis dropped 450 to 600 nucleotide sequences that were highly shared and had low generation probability. For each public chain, a later analysis derived a clonal expansion index from normalized ranks of inferred template counts within each repertoire. In a later analysis, generation probabilities were computed using a VDJ recombination model fitted to out-of-frame rearrangements, and the results were checked against IGoR. In a later analysis, hypergeometric tests were used to score TCR-TCR, TCR-HLA and TCR-CMV co-occurrence, with a repertoire-size bias correction applied to TCR pairs. In a later analysis, false discovery rates were estimated by permuting HLA or CMV assignments 20 times. A later analysis grouped co-occurring TCRs with DBSCAN, adding TCRdist sequence similarity when clustering within HLA-allele-positive subsets. Repertoires with fewer than 30,000 or more than 120,000 public chains were left out of co-occurrence clustering, as were five repertoires with anomalous nucleotide sharing. TCRdb limited this immuneACCESS table to in-frame rearrangements with V and J called. A share of clones is missing; checked studies link under half to unresolved V genes, and the rest is unexplained. Clone size and V and J calls were adopted from that table, with D and trimming inferred from the DNA. Here the sample has roughly 150,000 clones; about 80% occur a single time. 1.7% of the sample belongs to the ten largest clones.

CDR1 and CDR2 are read off the germline V gene as MNHEY and SVGAGI. Its CDR3 holds 14 amino acids, cysteine through phenylalanine. The only DNA kept is the CDR3, 42 bases in frame from the first base. V has 5 bases trimmed and J has 4 bases trimmed; junction bases matching no gene number 5. This receptor was taken from a woman aged 30 to 39 in good health and CMV-seronegative. The receptor chain draws on TRBV6-5 and TRBJ1-1, and 9 bases in between align with TRBD1. The sample consisted of PBMCs. The CDR3 region: CASSHGTGPTEAFF. At the DNA level, the sequence is TGTGCCAGCAGTCACGGGACAGGGCCCACTGAAGCTTTCTTT.